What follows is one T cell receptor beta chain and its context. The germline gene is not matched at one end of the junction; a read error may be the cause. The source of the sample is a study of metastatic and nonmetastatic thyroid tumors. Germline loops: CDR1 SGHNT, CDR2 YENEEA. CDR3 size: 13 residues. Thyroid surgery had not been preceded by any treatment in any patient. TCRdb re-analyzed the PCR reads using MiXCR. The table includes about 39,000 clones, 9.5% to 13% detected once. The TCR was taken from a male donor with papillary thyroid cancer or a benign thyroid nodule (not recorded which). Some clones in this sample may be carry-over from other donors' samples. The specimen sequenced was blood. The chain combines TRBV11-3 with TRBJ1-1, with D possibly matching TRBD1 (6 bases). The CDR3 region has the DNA TGTGCCAGCAGCTTTAACGGGGACACTGAAGCCTTCTTT. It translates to CASSFNGDTEAFF.